This TCR beta chain was sequenced for a study of T-cell memory formation after mild COVID-19. Study conclusions and caveats: Contracting clones from day 15 to 85 had balanced CD4/CD8; later expanders favoured CD4+. The authors left the SARS-CoV-2 specificity of second-wave clones peaking on day 37 unconfirmed.

This clonotype was counted at least ten times. Antigen specificity is unknown. V lost 5 bases, J lost 0 bases, and 16 bases lay in between. This CDR3 region has 16 residues. Looked up from germline, CDR1 is MNHEY and CDR2 is SVGAGI. TCRdb re-derived calls from the 5' RACE reads in MiXCR, one entry per CDR3 protein. The data show 30,000 to 45,000 distinct CDR3 sequences, with about an eighth seen just once and 25% to 30% held by the top ten. V and J are TRBV6-5 and TRBJ1-2, with D uncertain. Sequenced material: PBMCs or a T cell subset sorted from them (not recorded which). The receptor's source is a man younger than 30 who had mild COVID-19 (a few samples of this study predate the infection). Cell type and time point are not known. The CDR3 nucleotides are TGTGCCAGCAGTGCGCCTACCTTTGGGCCTAACTATGGCTACACCTTC. As protein: CASSAPTFGPNYGYTF.